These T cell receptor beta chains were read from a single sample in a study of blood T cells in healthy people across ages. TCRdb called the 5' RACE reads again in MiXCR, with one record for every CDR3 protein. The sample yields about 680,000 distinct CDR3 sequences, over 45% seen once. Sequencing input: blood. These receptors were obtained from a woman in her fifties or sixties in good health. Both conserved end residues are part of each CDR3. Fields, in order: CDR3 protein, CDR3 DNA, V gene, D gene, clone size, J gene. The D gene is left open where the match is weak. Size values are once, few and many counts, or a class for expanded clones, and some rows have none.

CASSVGNSGTGEQYF	TGTGCCAGCAGCGTAGGGAACAGTGGGACGGGCGAGCAGTACTTC	TRBV9	.	.	TRBJ2-7
CSISTGINAGELFF	TGCAGCATATCGACAGGGATTAACGCCGGGGAGCTGTTTTTT	TRBV29-1	TRBD1	few	TRBJ2-2
CASSLAGDHGSIQYF	TGCGCCAGCAGCTTGGCCGGAGATCATGGGAGCATTCAGTACTTC	TRBV5-1	.	.	TRBJ2-4
CSASQMASGTDTQYF	TGCAGTGCTAGTCAAATGGCTAGCGGCACAGATACGCAGTATTTT	TRBV20-1	.	.	TRBJ2-3
CASNSQATNEKLFF	TGTGCCAGCAACTCACAGGCAACTAATGAAAAACTGTTTTTT	TRBV9	.	.	TRBJ1-4
CASSQGKAGANVLTF	TGTGCCAGCAGCCAGGGGAAGGCTGGGGCCAACGTCCTGACTTTC	TRBV11-1	.	.	TRBJ2-6
CASSKDREGTGELFF	TGCGCCAGCAGCAAGGACAGGGAAGGGACCGGGGAGCTGTTTTTT	TRBV5-1	TRBD1	.	TRBJ2-2
CASRSGTSGCTQYF	TGTGCCAGCAGATCCGGGACTAGCGGGTGTACGCAGTATTTT	TRBV6-2/TRBV6-3	TRBD2	few	TRBJ2-3
CASSTPRDRPYEQYF	TGTGCCAGCAGCACTCCCCGGGACAGACCTTACGAGCAGTACTTC	TRBV11-2	TRBD1	.	TRBJ2-7
CATSPRGQGRDTQYF	TGTGCCACCAGTCCGCGGGGACAGGGACGTGATACGCAGTATTTT	TRBV24-1	TRBD1	.	TRBJ2-3
CASSVAPLQYNEQYF	TGTGCCAGCAGCGTAGCACCGTTACAATACAATGAGCAGTACTTC	TRBV9	.	.	TRBJ2-5
CASAWTSGYEQYF	TGTGCCAGCGCTTGGACTAGCGGCTACGAGCAGTACTTC	TRBV7-3	TRBD2	few	TRBJ2-7
CAISEPGRGEGSYEQYF	TGTGCCATCAGTGAGCCCGGGAGGGGGGAGGGCTCCTACGAGCAGTACTTC	TRBV10-3	TRBD2	.	TRBJ2-7
CASSPQGQKAQYF	TGTGCCAGCAGTCCCCAGGGTCAAAAGGCGCAGTATTTT	TRBV27	.	.	TRBJ2-3
CASIRQYGAGGYEQYF	TGTGCCAGCATCCGTCAATACGGAGCGGGAGGCTACGAGCAGTACTTC	TRBV7-2	TRBD2	.	TRBJ2-7
CSARDGTTGVSMAHGYTF	TGCAGTGCTAGAGATGGCACGACAGGGGTTTCCATGGCACATGGCTACACCTTC	TRBV20-1	TRBD1	.	TRBJ1-2
CASSKGQTGTQYF	TGTGCCAGTAGTAAGGGGCAGACCGGTACGCAGTATTTT	TRBV19	.	.	TRBJ2-3
CASPQGGESSGRANNEQFF	TGTGCCAGCCCTCAGGGGGGGGAATCGAGCGGGAGGGCCAACAATGAGCAGTTCTTC	TRBV21-1	.	.	TRBJ2-1
CASSYSGLAGGPSYNEQFF	TGTGCCAGCAGTTACTCGGGGCTAGCGGGAGGGCCCTCCTACAATGAGCAGTTCTTC	TRBV6-2/TRBV6-3	TRBD2	.	TRBJ2-1
CASSASARGSYEQYF	TGTGCCAGCAGCGCCTCGGCGCGAGGATCCTACGAGCAGTACTTC	TRBV7-9	.	.	TRBJ2-7
CASSYPTSGSYEQYF	TGTGCCAGCAGTTACCCTACTAGCGGCTCCTACGAGCAGTACTTC	TRBV6-6	TRBD2	.	TRBJ2-7
CASSRSPASSYNEQFF	TGTGCCAGCAGCCGTAGCCCGGCAAGCTCCTACAATGAGCAGTTCTTC	TRBV28	.	.	TRBJ2-1
CSVTGGRGYTF	TGCAGCGTCACAGGGGGCCGTGGCTACACCTTC	TRBV29-1	TRBD1	few	TRBJ1-2
CASSQGSSGANVLTF	TGTGCCAGCAGTCAGGGATCCTCTGGGGCCAACGTCCTGACTTTC	TRBV12-3/TRBV12-4	.	few	TRBJ2-6
CASKTTSTGGEETQYF	TGTGCCAGCAAAACGACGTCGACAGGAGGGGAAGAGACCCAGTACTTC	TRBV6-6	.	.	TRBJ2-5
CSASTGGTYNSPLHF	TGCAGTGCCAGTACAGGGGGCACCTATAATTCACCCCTCCACTTT	TRBV20-1	TRBD1	.	TRBJ1-6
CAWEGQRHEQYF	TGTGCCTGGGAGGGACAGAGACACGAGCAGTACTTC	TRBV30	TRBD1	.	TRBJ2-7
CASSLEFRGQVNYGYTF	TGTGCCAGCAGCTTGGAATTCAGAGGACAGGTGAACTATGGCTACACCTTC	TRBV5-5	TRBD1	.	TRBJ1-2
CASSFGDRTTEAFF	TGTGCCAGCAGCTTTGGGGACCGGACGACTGAAGCTTTCTTT	TRBV7-2	.	.	TRBJ1-1
CASSYSGWAQGERETQYF	TGTGCCAGCAGTTACTCGGGCTGGGCGCAGGGTGAACGAGAGACCCAGTACTTC	TRBV6-5	.	.	TRBJ2-5
CSGGSLTDTQYF	TGCAGTGGGGGGAGCCTAACAGATACGCAGTATTTT	TRBV20-1	.	.	TRBJ2-3